This T cell receptor (beta chain) was identified during a study of shared clonotypes between healthy human individuals. The study, taken as a whole, reports: Sampling was confined to blood; repertoires within tissues likely differ. Some naive CD4 clonotypes, around 4.9%, turned up in common across several donors. Rarefaction demonstrated incomplete sorted-subset sequencing despite large depth.

Produced via immunoSEQ multiplex PCR; TCRdb's table is partial and in-frame only. The top ten hold roughly 1.2% of the sample, which has about 2 million clones, roughly 95% seen once. Notes on this clone: Its antigen remains unidentified.

Naive CD8 cells were CD45RO-negative, positively selected for CCR7, excluding terminally differentiated effector memory CD45RA+ cells. The sample was naive CD8+ T cells sorted from blood. The clonotype originates from a man between 18 and 29 years old in good health.

This chain's CDR3 is CASSVGRPAPNEKLFF. Here the CDR3 DNA reads TGTGCCAGCAGCGTAGGTAGGCCAGCTCCGAATGAAAAACTGTTTTTT. The V call is TRBV9, the J call TRBJ1-4; D gene unclear. Trimming cost V 0 bases and J 5 bases, with 14 bases left between them. This CDR3 is 16 amino acids long. Germline CDR1 reads SGDLS; CDR2 reads YYNGEE.